This T cell receptor beta chain was sequenced in a study of T cell repertoires in cytomegalovirus infection. About the study: Indications of both CMV infection and matching HLA type were provided by public TCR beta signatures.

Via MiXCR, TCRdb re-called the reads, giving one row per CDR3 protein. The sample lists around 260,000 distinct CDR3 sequences, approximately 9.2% occurring once. The length of the CDR3 is 14 residues. Looked up from germline, CDR1 is SSHAT and CDR2 is FNYEAQ (reference sequence). The table lists this clonotype with many counts. Antigen unknown. Compared with germline, one end of the junction differs, possibly owing to a read error. Study results and limitations: Carriage of CMV together with the relevant HLA was identifiable through cumulative public TCR beta family frequency. HLA-C-restricted CMV-specific TCR beta clonotypes prevailed in the ex vivo response.

The chain combines TRBV7-7 with TRBJ2-2, with TRBD1 identical over 8 bases. Sequenced sample: PBMCs. The receptor was isolated from a human donor in good health (CMV status not recorded). Some clones in this sample may be carry-over from other donors' samples. CDR3 in amino acids: CASSLQGANGELFF. In DNA form, the CDR3 reads TGTGCTAGCAGCCTTCAGGGGGCAAACGGGGAGCTGTTTTTT.